A selection of T cell receptor beta chains follows, all from one sample in a study of shared clonotypes between healthy human individuals. Generated by immunoSEQ multiplex PCR, the TCRdb table keeps only in-frame clones and is missing some. The sample carries a few million clones, approximately 94% recorded once. The specimen was naive CD4+ T cells sorted from blood. Receptors originate from a man younger than 30 in good health. Each CDR3 is given with its conserved first and last residue. D genes are given only for firm matches.

j_call: TRBJ1-2
v_call: TRBV7-9
d_call: TRBD1
cdr3_aa: CASSPSGQGMRGYTF

j_call: TRBJ1-1
v_call: TRBV7-8
d_call: NA
cdr3_aa: CASSPQQGLLNTEAFF

j_call: TRBJ2-6
v_call: TRBV27
d_call: NA
cdr3_aa: CASTSVVSGANVLTF

j_call: TRBJ2-5
v_call: TRBV5-4
d_call: TRBD2
cdr3_aa: CASSPQLAPVQETQYF

j_call: TRBJ2-7
v_call: TRBV18
d_call: NA
cdr3_aa: CASSPRNDPYEQYF

j_call: TRBJ2-5
v_call: TRBV7-2
d_call: NA
cdr3_aa: CASSLWGAQETQYF

j_call: TRBJ2-5
v_call: TRBV19
d_call: NA
cdr3_aa: CASSAGNQETQYF

j_call: TRBJ1-1
v_call: TRBV30
d_call: TRBD1
cdr3_aa: CAWSVLGTVYTEAFF

j_call: TRBJ2-3
v_call: TRBV11-1
d_call: NA
cdr3_aa: CASRSRREAGTDTQYF

j_call: TRBJ2-1
v_call: TRBV9
d_call: NA
cdr3_aa: CASNFGVSYNEQFF